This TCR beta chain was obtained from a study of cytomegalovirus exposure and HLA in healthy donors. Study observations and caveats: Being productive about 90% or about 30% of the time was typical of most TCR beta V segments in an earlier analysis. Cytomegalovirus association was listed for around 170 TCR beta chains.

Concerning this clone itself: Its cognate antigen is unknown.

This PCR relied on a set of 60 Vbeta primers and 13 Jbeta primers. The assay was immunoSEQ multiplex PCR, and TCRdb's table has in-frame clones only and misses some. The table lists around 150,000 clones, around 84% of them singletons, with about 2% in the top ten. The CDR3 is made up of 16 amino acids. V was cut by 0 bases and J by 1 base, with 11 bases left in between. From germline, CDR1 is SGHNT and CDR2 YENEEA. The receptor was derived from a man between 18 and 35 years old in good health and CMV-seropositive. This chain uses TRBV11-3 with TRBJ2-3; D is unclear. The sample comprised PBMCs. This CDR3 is CASSLESAGGTDTQYF. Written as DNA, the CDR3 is TGTGCCAGCAGCTTAGAATCGGCTGGAGGCACAGATACGCAGTATTTT.